Described below is a single TCR beta chain sequence and its context. This record belongs to a study of shared clonotypes between healthy human individuals. In the study overall: The donor group consisted of a couple of women and a few men, aged 18 to 49.

This CDR3 spans 17 amino acids. Germline CDR1 is MNHEY and CDR2 is SMNVEV (reference sequence). The V and J ends lost 5 bases and 0 bases respectively, with 14 bases between them. Genomic DNA of every subset was divided equally among multiple immunoSEQ plates. Original handling: Junction-only immunoSEQ sequences carried no quality scores, so filtering differed. Using immunoSEQ multiplex PCR, the repertoire was profiled, and TCRdb retains in-frame clones only, with some absent. V, J and clone size derive from that table, while D and trimming were established from the DNA sequence. Of 2,500,000 or so clones in the sample, about 90% were seen once.

The receptor was isolated from a man between 18 and 29 years old in good health. Some clones in this sample may be carry-over from other donors' samples. V usage is TRBV27 and J usage is TRBJ2-6, with D unclear. Sequenced sample: naive CD4+ T cells from PBMCs. Subset in this sample: CD45RA+ positively selected. CDR3 residues: CASSPPTPISGANVLTF. The CDR3 nucleotides read TGTGCCAGCAGTCCACCGACACCTATCTCTGGGGCCAACGTCCTGACTTTC.